The 18 T cell receptor beta chains below all came from one sample that was sequenced in a study of cytomegalovirus exposure and HLA in healthy donors. Method: immunoSEQ multiplex PCR; TCRdb's copy keeps in-frame clones and lacks some. Here the sample spans over 100,000 clones, around nine tenths being singletons. The specimen was PBMCs. The receptors here all came from a woman under 30 in good health and CMV-seropositive.

The chain uses TRBV7-9 and TRBJ2-7; 11 bases map to TRBD2. CDR1 SEHNR and CDR2 FQNEAQ come from the germline V gene (reference sequence). This CDR3 region has 14 residues. After removal of 4 bases from V and 6 bases from J, the junction contained 5 bases not matched to a gene. The CDR3 DNA follows: TGTGCCAGCAGCTGGGGACTAGCGGAGAGCGAGCAGTACTTC. This translates into CASSWGLAESEQYF. Complete variable domain (other parts from reference TRBV7-9 and TRBJ2-7): DTGVSQNPRHKITKRGQNVTFRCDPISEHNRLYWYRQTLGQGPEFLTYFQNEAQLEKSRLLSDRFSAERPKGSFSTLEIQRTEQGDSAMYLCASSWGLAESEQYFGPGTRLTVT.

The chain joins TRBV6-5 to TRBJ1-1; D unresolved. Trimming removed 2 bases from V and 0 bases from J, with 10 bases in between. This CDR3 contains 15 residues. Germline V lookup: CDR1 MNHEY, CDR2 SVGAGI. This chain's CDR3 is CASSYAGSMNTEAFF. The CDR3 DNA follows: TGTGCCAGCAGTTACGCGGGCAGCATGAACACTGAAGCTTTCTTT.

The J gene is TRBJ2-5, the V gene TRBV5-1, with D possibly TRBD2 on 7 matching bases. The CDR3 has 14 amino acids. V was shortened by 10 bases and J by 4 bases, with 20 bases between the two germline ends. Germline values: CDR1 SGHRS, CDR2 YFSETQ. The CDR3, as DNA: TGCGCCTCATCCCCCGGGGGGCCAGGAGAGACCCAGTACTTC. It codes for CASSPGGPGETQYF.

The chain links TRBV9 to TRBJ1-1; D uncertain. The CDR3 is 13 residues long. CDR1 is SGDLS, CDR2 YYNGEE, per germline. Trimming removed 4 bases at V and 1 base at J, with 8 bases between. The DNA of the CDR3 is TGTGCCAGCAGCCCGGGTCCGAACACTGAAGCTTTCTTT. Translating it yields CASSPGPNTEAFF.

The chain joins TRBV4-1 to TRBJ1-2; no clear D gene. Trimming left V 1 base short and J 7 bases short, with 10 bases between. CDR1 is MGHRA, CDR2 YSYEKL, per germline. The CDR3 sequence is 13 residues long. This chain's CDR3 is CASSQVGTGGYTF. The CDR3 DNA reads TGCGCCAGCAGCCAAGTGGGTACGGGTGGCTACACCTTC.

This chain joins TRBV10-2 and TRBJ1-2; tentative D call: TRBD1 (6 bases). This CDR3 spans 15 amino acids. CDR1 is WSHSY and CDR2 is SAAADI in the germline V gene. Trimming shortened V by 4 bases and J by 4 bases, and 16 bases separated the two germline ends. The CDR3 region is CASSVWGGRGYGYTF. The CDR3 DNA is TGCGCCAGCAGTGTATGGGGGGGCAGGGGCTATGGCTACACCTTC.

The V gene is TRBV5-6, the J gene TRBJ1-5, with D unclear. The CDR3 totals 15 residues. In germline, CDR1 is SGHDT, CDR2 YYEEEE. Trimming took 0 bases from V and 0 from J, leaving 7 bases between them. The CDR3 DNA is TGTGCCAGCAGCTTGGCTCGCAGTAGCAATCAGCCCCAGCATTTT. Protein: CASSLARSSNQPQHF.

The V call is TRBV9, the J call TRBJ2-3; D is uncertain. Trimming took 0 bases from V and 2 from J, leaving 10 bases between them. CDR3 size: 15 residues. Germline V gene sequence: CDR1 SGDLS, CDR2 YYNGEE. For the CDR3, the DNA is TGTGCCAGCAGCGTAGATTCTACCCCCACAGATACGCAGTATTTT. As protein: CASSVDSTPTDTQYF. The full variable domain, rest sourced from reference TRBV9 and TRBJ2-3, is DSGVTQTPKHLITATGQRVTLRCSPRSGDLSVYWYQQSLDQGLQFLIQYYNGEERAKGNILERFSAQQFPDLHSELNLSSLELGDSALYFCASSVDSTPTDTQYFGPGTRLTVL.

J is TRBJ1-5 and V is TRBV28, with unresolved D. The V gene lost 2 bases and the J gene lost 3 bases, with 17 bases spanning the gap. Per the germline V gene, CDR1 is MDHEN and CDR2 is SYDVKM. The CDR3 runs 17 residues. This chain's CDR3 is CASSLPSTYAFNQPQHF. Written as DNA, the CDR3 is TGTGCCAGCAGTTTACCGAGTACGTACGCTTTCAATCAGCCCCAGCATTTT.

The gene calls are TRBV6-5 and TRBJ2-5; 9 nucleotides line up with TRBD1. This CDR3 is 14 amino acids long. Germline-derived CDR1 and CDR2 are MNHEY and SVGAGI. The junction had 9 bases not matched to a gene; V was cut back by 8 bases and J by 5 bases. This chain's CDR3 is CASSVTGGSETQYF. CDR3 bases: TGTGCCAGCTCCGTGACAGGGGGGTCGGAGACCCAGTACTTC.

The rearrangement uses TRBV11-3 and TRBJ2-6, with 9 bases identical to TRBD1. The length of the CDR3 is 18 residues. CDR1 SGHNT and CDR2 YENEEA come from the germline V gene. V gave up 1 base and J gave up 3 bases; unmatched junction bases: 7. The CDR3 coding sequence is TGTGCCAGCAGCTTAGGTCCGGGACAGGGAATTGGGGCCAACGTCCTGACTTTC. It specifies CASSLGPGQGIGANVLTF. Variable domain in full (rest from reference TRBV11-3 and TRBJ2-6): EAGVVQSPRYKIIEKKQPVAFWCNPISGHNTLYWYLQNLGQGPELLIRYENEEAVDDSQLPKDRFSAERLKGVDSTLKIQPAELGDSAVYLCASSLGPGQGIGANVLTFGAGSRLTVL.

J is TRBJ2-2 and V is TRBV13, with TRBD1 identical over 9 bases. V dropped 5 bases and J dropped 1; count of bases not matched to a gene: 23. This CDR3 is 22 amino acids long. CDR1 is PRHDT, CDR2 FYEKMQ, per germline (reference sequence). The CDR3 region has the DNA TGTGCCAGCAGCCTAAATTACCCCAAACCGGGACAGGGAAATATGAACACCGGGGAGCTGTTTTTT. Translating it yields CASSLNYPKPGQGNMNTGELFF.

This clone appeared once. The chain employs TRBV11-2 and TRBJ2-7; a weak D match, TRBD1 (6 bases). The V end was cut by 3 bases, the J end by 0 bases, with 12 bases between. The length of the CDR3 is 15 residues. Germline V gene data show CDR1 as SGHAT and CDR2 as FQNNGV. This CDR3 reads CASSLTRDTSYEQYF. The DNA of the CDR3 is TGTGCCAGCAGCTTGACTCGGGACACCTCCTACGAGCAGTACTTC. The full variable domain, its missing parts supplied by reference TRBV11-2 and TRBJ2-7, is EAGVAQSPRYKIIEKRQSVAFWCNPISGHATLYWYQQILGQGPKLLIQFQNNGVVDDSQLPKDRFSAERLKGVDSTLKIQPAKLEDSAVYLCASSLTRDTSYEQYFGPGTRLTVT.

V is TRBV6-5 and J is TRBJ1-2; perhaps TRBD1 as D (6 bases). The CDR3 has 13 residues. CDR1 is MNHEY and CDR2 is SVGAGI in the germline V gene. The ends were cut back, 3 bases at V and 6 bases at J, with 11 bases in the middle. The CDR3: CASSYNRVDGYTF. CDR3 nucleotides: TGTGCCAGCAGTTATAACAGGGTGGATGGCTACACCTTC.

The genes are TRBV7-2 and TRBJ1-2; 8 nucleotides match TRBD1. Unmatched junction bases numbered 5, after V lost 4 bases and J lost 7 bases. The CDR3 is 13 residues long. From germline, CDR1 is SGHTA and CDR2 FQGNSA. CDR3 amino acids: CASSSTGELGYTF. Here the CDR3 DNA reads TGTGCCAGCAGCTCGACAGGGGAGCTTGGCTACACCTTC.

The chain links TRBV7-9 to TRBJ1-2; the D is unclear. The CDR3 covers 11 residues. Trimming removed 1 base from V and 8 bases from J, with 5 bases in between. Germline values: CDR1 SEHNR, CDR2 FQNEAQ (reference sequence). This CDR3 reads CASSLGPGYTF. Written as DNA, the CDR3 is TGTGCCAGCAGCTTAGGTCCAGGCTACACCTTC.

V gene TRBV4-1 combines with J gene TRBJ2-3, with D tentatively TRBD1 (5 bases). From germline, CDR1 is MGHRA and CDR2 YSYEKL. Trimming pared 1 base from V and 4 bases from J, leaving 9 bases between. The CDR3 is 14 amino acids. The CDR3 DNA reads TGCGCCAGCAGCCAAGTCAAGGGGTCAGATACGCAGTATTTT. It specifies CASSQVKGSDTQYF.

V usage is TRBV5-1 and J usage is TRBJ1-2; no definite D call. The CDR3 is 14 residues long. CDR1 is SGHRS and CDR2 is YFSETQ in the germline V gene. Trimming took off 1 base at V and 0 bases at J, with 7 bases between the two ends. The CDR3 loop is CASSLTATNYGYTF. DNA of the CDR3: TGCGCCAGCAGCTTGACAGCTACTAACTATGGCTACACCTTC.